Each of the 21 T cell receptor beta chains below was sequenced from the same sample in a study of shared clonotypes between healthy human individuals. Terminally differentiated effector memory CD45RA+ cells were excluded by CCR7 positive selection of CD45RO-negative cells. Clones were read by immunoSEQ multiplex PCR, and TCRdb kept only the in-frame ones, dropping some. The sample records some 2.1 million clones, about 94% being singletons. The specimen sequenced was naive CD8+ T cells from PBMCs. The origin of the receptors is a young man in good health. Some clones in this sample may be carry-over from other donors' samples.

The CDR3 sequence is CASSIAGTRSLLGDTQYF. CDR3 nucleotide sequence: TGCGCCAGCAGCATCGCCGGGACTAGGAGTCTTTTGGGAGATACGCAGTATTTT. This rearrangement joins TRBV5-1 to TRBJ2-3, with 8 bases identical to TRBD2. Germline CDR1 and CDR2: SGHRS and YFSETQ. The CDR3 spans 18 residues. V was clipped by 4 bases and J by 5 bases; unmatched bases: 18.

The rearrangement uses TRBV11-2 and TRBJ2-1, with 7 bases fitting TRBD1. This CDR3 comprises 16 residues. Germline assignment: CDR1 SGHAT and CDR2 FQNNGV. Trimming cost V 5 bases and J 4 bases; bases outside gene matches: 11. The CDR3 here is CASSQAWQGVYNEQFF. CDR3 coding DNA: TGTGCCAGCAGCCAAGCCTGGCAGGGGGTGTACAATGAGCAGTTCTTC.

This chain connects TRBV4-2 to TRBJ2-1; D gene ambiguous. This CDR3 region has 17 residues. From germline, CDR1 is LGHNA and CDR2 YNFKEQ. With 0 bases removed from V and 4 bases from J, the gap between germline ends came to 16 bases. The CDR3 sequence is CASSQDLERPTYNEQFF. The CDR3 nucleotides read TGTGCCAGCAGCCAAGATCTCGAGCGCCCTACATACAATGAGCAGTTCTTC.

The V call is TRBV15, the J call TRBJ1-1; 7 nucleotides agree with TRBD1. Trimming removed 5 bases from V and 4 bases from J; junction bases left unmatched: 10. The CDR3 has 15 amino acids. Germline CDR1 reads LNHNV; CDR2 reads YYDKDF (reference sequence). In DNA, the CDR3 is TGTGCCACCAGCGTGGGACAGTCATTGGGCACTGAAGCTTTCTTT. This gives the protein CATSVGQSLGTEAFF.

The chain is built from TRBV19 and TRBJ2-3; D may be TRBD1 (6 bases). The CDR3 loop spans 15 amino acids. The V end was cut by 5 bases, the J end by 1 base, with 13 bases between. CDR1 and CDR2 from the germline V gene are LNHDA and SQIVND (reference sequence). CDR3 protein: CASSSQGSGTDTQYF. CDR3 in DNA: TGTGCCAGTAGTTCACAGGGTAGCGGCACAGATACGCAGTATTTT.

The chain recombines TRBV27 with TRBJ1-5; tentatively, D is TRBD1 (6 bases). This CDR3 region has 17 residues. CDR1 and CDR2 from the germline V gene are MNHEY and SMNVEV (reference sequence). Deletions cut 5 bases from V and 0 bases from J, with 17 bases between. This CDR3 is CASSPLGGPSSNQPQHF. In DNA, the CDR3 is TGTGCCAGCAGTCCGCTAGGGGGTCCAAGTAGCAATCAGCCCCAGCATTTT.

The chain has TRBV9 and TRBJ2-1, with TRBD2 identical over 7 bases. J lost 4 bases, V lost 0 bases, and 4 bases had no gene match. Germline V gene lookup returns CDR1 SGDLS and CDR2 YYNGEE. This CDR3 region has 15 residues. The CDR3 DNA reads as TGTGCCAGCAGCGTAGTCGCGGGAGAGTACAATGAGCAGTTCTTC. Amino acid sequence: CASSVVAGEYNEQFF.

The chain couples TRBV5-4 to TRBJ2-3; no clear D. This CDR3 comprises 14 residues. The germline gives CDR1 SGHNT, CDR2 YYREEE (reference sequence). The ends were cut back, 1 base at V and 1 base at J, with 7 bases in the middle. CDR3: CASSLTARTDTQYF. The CDR3 DNA follows: TGTGCCAGCAGCTTGACGGCCCGCACAGATACGCAGTATTTT.

V gene TRBV27 combines with J gene TRBJ1-1; D gene uncertain. Germline-derived CDR1 and CDR2 are MNHEY and SMNVEV (reference sequence). CDR3 size: 10 residues. V shed 11 bases and J shed 5 bases, with 9 bases lying between them. CDR3 nucleotide sequence: TGTGCCGCCGGTGGGACTGAAGCTTTCTTT. Protein: CAAGGTEAFF.

This chain joins TRBV6-1 and TRBJ2-7, with 8 bases lining up with TRBD2. V was pared by 6 bases and J by 5 bases, with 12 bases of the junction left unmatched. Germline assignment: CDR1 MNHNS and CDR2 SASEGT. CDR3 length equals 15 residues. The CDR3: CASSVAGLPPNEQYF. DNA of the CDR3: TGTGCCAGCAGCGTAGCGGGGCTTCCCCCTAACGAGCAGTACTTC.

A single count supports this clone. The chain is built from TRBV6-5 and TRBJ2-7; perhaps TRBD1 as D (6 bases). The germline V and J ends were trimmed by 2 bases and 0 bases, with 8 bases remaining between them. Looked up from germline, CDR1 is MNHEY and CDR2 is SVGAGI. The CDR3 is made up of 14 amino acids. CDR3 nucleotides: TGTGCCAGCAGTTACGAAGGGGGCTCCTACGAGCAGTACTTC. Its protein product is CASSYEGGSYEQYF.

The chain links TRBV4-3 to TRBJ2-4; unclear D gene. Germline lookup yields CDR1 LGHNA and CDR2 YSLEER. The CDR3 loop spans 13 amino acids. Trimming pared 3 bases from V and 8 bases from J, leaving 11 bases between. The CDR3 loop reads CASSQGKWDIQYF. In nucleotides, the CDR3 is TGCGCCAGCAGCCAGGGCAAATGGGACATTCAGTACTTC.

The J gene is TRBJ2-2, the V gene TRBV29-1; perhaps TRBD1 as D (5 bases). This CDR3 comprises 14 residues. Germline V CDR1 and CDR2: SQVTM, ANQGSEA. The V and J ends lost 5 bases and 5 bases respectively, with 15 bases between them. DNA of the CDR3: TGCAGCGTTTTGGTCCCTACAGGTACCGGGGAGCTGTTTTTT. This gives the protein CSVLVPTGTGELFF.

A few counts support this clone. This sequence joins TRBV4-3 and TRBJ1-1; 9 nucleotides match TRBD1. In germline, CDR1 is LGHNA, CDR2 YSLEER. The J segment lost 5 bases and the V segment lost 0 bases, leaving 4 bases of the junction unmatched. This CDR3 is built from 15 residues. The CDR3, as DNA: TGCGCCAGCAGCCAAGATCAGACAGGGGGAACTGAAGCTTTCTTT. Translating it yields CASSQDQTGGTEAFF.

The genes are TRBV27 and TRBJ2-7; TRBD1 matches at 8 bases. Germline V gene data show CDR1 as MNHEY and CDR2 as SMNVEV (reference sequence). The CDR3 is made up of 16 amino acids. V shed 3 bases, J shed 3 bases, and the junction held 10 bases outside the gene matches. The CDR3, as DNA: TGTGCCAGCAGTTTCCTCCCCGACAGGGGACGCTACGAGCAGTACTTC. It specifies CASSFLPDRGRYEQYF.

This clone appeared a single time. This sequence joins TRBV6-1 and TRBJ1-1, with unresolved D. V dropped 1 base and J dropped 0 bases, with 12 bases sitting between them. CDR1 and CDR2 (germline): MNHNS, SASEGT. The length of the CDR3 is 16 residues. For the CDR3, the DNA is TGTGCCAGCAGTGAAGGGCGTGGCAGGATGAACACTGAAGCTTTCTTT. Its translation: CASSEGRGRMNTEAFF.

The V call is TRBV7-8, the J call TRBJ2-7; a weak D match, TRBD2 (6 bases). Looked up from germline, CDR1 is SGHVS and CDR2 is FQNEAQ. CDR3 length equals 15 residues. Deletions cut 5 bases from V and 3 bases from J, with 17 bases between. CDR3 region: CASSPPGEDLYEQYF. CDR3 in DNA: TGTGCCAGCAGCCCCCCGGGAGAGGACCTCTACGAGCAGTACTTC.

As regards this clone: One end of the junction does not line up with germline, which may come from a read error. This chain connects TRBV4-1 to TRBJ2-4, with TRBD1 as a possible D gene (6 bases). The germline CDR1 and CDR2 sequences are MGHRA and YSYEKL. This CDR3 is built from 19 residues. CDR3 nucleotides: TGCGCCAGCAGCCAAGAAGGGGGAAGAGAGCGTCTCGCCAAAAACATTCAGTGCTTC. Protein: CASSQEGGRERLAKNIQCF.

The V and J genes are TRBV27 and TRBJ2-5; 7 bases match TRBD1. The CDR3 loop spans 13 amino acids. V was pared by 5 bases and J by 3 bases, with 3 bases of the junction left unmatched. Germline V gene lookup returns CDR1 MNHEY and CDR2 SMNVEV (reference sequence). CDR3 DNA: TGTGCCAGCAGTCCTCAGGGGGAAGAGACCCAGTACTTC. It codes for CASSPQGEETQYF.

The V gene is TRBV9, the J gene TRBJ2-5, with TRBD1 matching 8 bases. Unmatched junction bases numbered 6, after V lost 0 bases and J lost 5 bases. CDR1 is SGDLS and CDR2 is YYNGEE in the germline V gene. This CDR3 contains 15 residues. The CDR3: CASSVEGDRLETQYF. The CDR3 bases are TGTGCCAGCAGCGTAGAGGGGGACAGGTTGGAGACCCAGTACTTC. The full variable domain, completed using reference TRBV9 and TRBJ2-5, is DSGVTQTPKHLITATGQRVTLRCSPRSGDLSVYWYQQSLDQGLQFLIQYYNGEERAKGNILERFSAQQFPDLHSELNLSSLELGDSALYFCASSVEGDRLETQYFGPGTRLLVL.

This clone was picked up a small number of times. This sequence joins TRBV2 and TRBJ1-1; 8 nucleotides match TRBD1. Per germline, CDR1 SNHLY and CDR2 FYNNEI. Trimming cost V 8 bases and J 2 bases; bases outside gene matches: 19. The CDR3 totals 18 residues. This CDR3 is CASSIPSGQDETNTEAFF. Written as DNA, the CDR3 is TGTGCCAGCTCGATCCCATCGGGACAGGATGAAACTAACACTGAAGCTTTCTTT.